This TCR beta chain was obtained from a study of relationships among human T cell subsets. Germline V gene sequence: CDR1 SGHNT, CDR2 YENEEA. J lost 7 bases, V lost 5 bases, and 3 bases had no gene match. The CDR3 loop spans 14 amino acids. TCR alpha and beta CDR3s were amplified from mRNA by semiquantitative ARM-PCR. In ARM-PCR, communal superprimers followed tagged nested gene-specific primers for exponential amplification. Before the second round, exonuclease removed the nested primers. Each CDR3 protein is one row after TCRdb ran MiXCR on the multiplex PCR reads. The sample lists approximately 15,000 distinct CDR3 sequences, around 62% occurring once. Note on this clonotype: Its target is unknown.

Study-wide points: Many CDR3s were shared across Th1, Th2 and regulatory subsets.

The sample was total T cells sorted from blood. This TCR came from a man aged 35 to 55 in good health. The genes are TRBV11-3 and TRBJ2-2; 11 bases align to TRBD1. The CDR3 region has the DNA TGTGCCAGCAGCCCGGGACAGGGGGGCGGGGAGCTGTTTTTT. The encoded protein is CASSPGQGGGELFF. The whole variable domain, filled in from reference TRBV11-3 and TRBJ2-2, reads EAGVVQSPRYKIIEKKQPVAFWCNPISGHNTLYWYLQNLGQGPELLIRYENEEAVDDSQLPKDRFSAERLKGVDSTLKIQPAELGDSAVYLCASSPGQGGGELFFGEGSRLTVL.